This T cell receptor (beta chain) comes out of a study of OX40 agonist ivuxolimab in advanced cancers. Across the study: The dose-escalation cohort had hepatocellular carcinoma, melanoma, renal cell or head and neck cancer.

No patient had autoimmune disease or received systemic immunosuppression. Collection of blood occurred at baseline, at cycle 4 day 1, and at cycle 7 day 1. Study-wide findings and caveats: Clones of CD4+ and CD8+ blood T cells grew by week 6 at doses of 0.1 to 3.0 mg/kg.

The table came from immunoSEQ multiplex PCR; TCRdb's copy has only in-frame clones and leaves some out. This table holds about 46,000 clones, more than 85% found once. The V gene's germline CDR1 is SGHVS and CDR2 FQNEAQ. This CDR3 region has 16 residues. The trim removed 5 bases at V and 3 bases at J, leaving 7 bases unmatched. A remark on this clone: Antigen specificity is unknown.

The chain recombines TRBV7-8 with TRBJ2-2; 9 bases fit TRBD1. The TCR sequence derives from an adult with an advanced solid tumor such as melanoma, head and neck, liver or kidney cancer. The material was CD4+ or CD8+ T cells sorted from blood, obtained in a trial of the OX40 agonist ivuxolimab. The CDR3 loop reads CASSRHRDRDTGELFF. The CDR3 nucleotides read TGTGCCAGCAGCAGGCACCGGGACAGGGACACCGGGGAGCTGTTTTTT.